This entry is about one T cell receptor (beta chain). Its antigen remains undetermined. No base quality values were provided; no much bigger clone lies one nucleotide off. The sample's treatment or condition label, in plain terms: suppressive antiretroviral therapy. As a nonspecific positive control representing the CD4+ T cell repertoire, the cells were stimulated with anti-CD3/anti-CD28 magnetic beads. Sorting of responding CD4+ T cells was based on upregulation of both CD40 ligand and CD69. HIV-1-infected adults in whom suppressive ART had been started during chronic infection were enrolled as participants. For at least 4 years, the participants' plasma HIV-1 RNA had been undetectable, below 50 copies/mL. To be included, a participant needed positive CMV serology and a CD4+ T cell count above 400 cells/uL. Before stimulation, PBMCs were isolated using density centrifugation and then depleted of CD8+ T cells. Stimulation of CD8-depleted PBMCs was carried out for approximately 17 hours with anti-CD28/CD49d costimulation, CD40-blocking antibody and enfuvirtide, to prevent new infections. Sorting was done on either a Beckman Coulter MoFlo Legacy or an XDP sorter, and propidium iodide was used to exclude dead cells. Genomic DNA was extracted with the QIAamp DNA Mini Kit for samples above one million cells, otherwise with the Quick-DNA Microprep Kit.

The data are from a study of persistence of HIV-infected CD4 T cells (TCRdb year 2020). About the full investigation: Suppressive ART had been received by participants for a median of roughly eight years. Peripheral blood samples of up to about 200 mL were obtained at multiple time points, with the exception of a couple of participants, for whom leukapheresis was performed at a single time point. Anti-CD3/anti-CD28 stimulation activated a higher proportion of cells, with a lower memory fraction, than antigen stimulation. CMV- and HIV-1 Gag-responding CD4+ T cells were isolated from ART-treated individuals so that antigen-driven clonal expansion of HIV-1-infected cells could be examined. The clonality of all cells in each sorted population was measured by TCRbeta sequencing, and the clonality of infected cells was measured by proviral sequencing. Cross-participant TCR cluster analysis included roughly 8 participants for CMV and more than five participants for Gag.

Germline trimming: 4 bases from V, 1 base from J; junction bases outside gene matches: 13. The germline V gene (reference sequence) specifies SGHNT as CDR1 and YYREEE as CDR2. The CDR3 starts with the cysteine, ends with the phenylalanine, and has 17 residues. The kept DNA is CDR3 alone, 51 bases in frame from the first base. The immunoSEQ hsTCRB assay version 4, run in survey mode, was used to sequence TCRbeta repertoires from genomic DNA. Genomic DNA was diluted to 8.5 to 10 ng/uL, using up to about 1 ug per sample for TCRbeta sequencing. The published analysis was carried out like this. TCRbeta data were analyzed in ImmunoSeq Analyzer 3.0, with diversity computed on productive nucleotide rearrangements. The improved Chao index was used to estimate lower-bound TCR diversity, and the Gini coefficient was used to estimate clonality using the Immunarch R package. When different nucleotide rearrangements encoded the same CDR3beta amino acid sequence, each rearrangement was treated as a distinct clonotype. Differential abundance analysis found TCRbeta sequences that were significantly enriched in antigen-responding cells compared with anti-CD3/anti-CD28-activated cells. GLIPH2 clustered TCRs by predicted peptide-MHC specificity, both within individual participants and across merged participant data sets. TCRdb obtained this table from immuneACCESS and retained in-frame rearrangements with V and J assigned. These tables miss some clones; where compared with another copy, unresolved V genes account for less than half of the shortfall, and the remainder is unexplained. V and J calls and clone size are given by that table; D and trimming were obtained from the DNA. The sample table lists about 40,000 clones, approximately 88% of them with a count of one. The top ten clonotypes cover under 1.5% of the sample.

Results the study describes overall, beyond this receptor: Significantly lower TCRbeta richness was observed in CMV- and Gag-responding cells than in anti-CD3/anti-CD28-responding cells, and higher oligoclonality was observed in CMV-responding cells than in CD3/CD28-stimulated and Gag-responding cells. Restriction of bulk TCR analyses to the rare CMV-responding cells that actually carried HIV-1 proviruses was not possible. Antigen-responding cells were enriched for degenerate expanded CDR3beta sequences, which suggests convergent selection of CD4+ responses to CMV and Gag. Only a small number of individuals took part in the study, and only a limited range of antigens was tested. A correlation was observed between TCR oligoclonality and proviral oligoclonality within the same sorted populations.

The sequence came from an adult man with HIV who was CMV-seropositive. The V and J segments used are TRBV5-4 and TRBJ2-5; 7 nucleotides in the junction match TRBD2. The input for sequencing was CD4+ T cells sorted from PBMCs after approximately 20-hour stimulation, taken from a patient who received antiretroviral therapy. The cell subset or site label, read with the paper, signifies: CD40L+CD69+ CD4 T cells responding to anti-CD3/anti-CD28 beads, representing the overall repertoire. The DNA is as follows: TGTGCCAGCAGCCCCCCAAGGAGCGGGGTGCTCCAAGAGACCCAGTACTTC. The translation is CASSPPRSGVLQETQYF.